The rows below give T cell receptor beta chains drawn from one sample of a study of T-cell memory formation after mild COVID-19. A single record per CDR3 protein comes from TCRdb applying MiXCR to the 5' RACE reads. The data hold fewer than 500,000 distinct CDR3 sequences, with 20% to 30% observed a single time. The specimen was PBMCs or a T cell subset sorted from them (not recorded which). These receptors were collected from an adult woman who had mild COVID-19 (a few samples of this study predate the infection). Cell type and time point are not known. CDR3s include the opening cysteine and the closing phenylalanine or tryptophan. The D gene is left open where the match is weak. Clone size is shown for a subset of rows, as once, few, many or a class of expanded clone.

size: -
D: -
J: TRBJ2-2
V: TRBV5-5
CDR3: CASSVGTFPNTGELFF
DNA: TGTGCCAGCAGCGTGGGGACTTTCCCGAACACCGGGGAGCTGTTTTTT

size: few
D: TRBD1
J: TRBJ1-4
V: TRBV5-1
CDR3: CASSGSGTEFMGDEKLFF
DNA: TGCGCCAGCAGCGGCTCCGGGACAGAGTTTATGGGGGATGAAAAACTGTTTTTT

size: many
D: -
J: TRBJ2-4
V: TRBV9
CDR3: CASSVGNQGNIQYF
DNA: TGTGCCAGCAGCGTAGGAAACCAGGGAAACATTCAGTACTTC

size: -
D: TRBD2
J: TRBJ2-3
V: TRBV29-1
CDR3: CSVGRGTTSTDTQYF
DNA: TGCAGCGTTGGGCGGGGGACTACTAGCACAGATACGCAGTATTTT

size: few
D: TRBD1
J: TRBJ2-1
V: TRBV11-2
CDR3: CASSLVTGADEQFF
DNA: TGTGCCAGCAGCTTAGTTACAGGGGCCGATGAGCAGTTCTTC

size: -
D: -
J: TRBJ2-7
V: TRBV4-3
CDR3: CASSQDHRGGNEQYF
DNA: TGCGCCAGCAGCCAAGATCACAGGGGGGGCAACGAGCAGTACTTC

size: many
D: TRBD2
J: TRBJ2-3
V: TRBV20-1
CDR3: CSARSSGGAGSTDTQYF
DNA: TGCAGTGCTAGATCTAGCGGGGGGGCGGGGAGCACAGATACGCAGTATTTT

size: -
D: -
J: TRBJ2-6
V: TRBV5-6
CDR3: CASSQTSSYGANVLTF
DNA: TGTGCCAGCAGCCAAACATCAAGTTACGGGGCCAACGTCCTGACTTTC

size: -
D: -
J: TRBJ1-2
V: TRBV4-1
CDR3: CASSPTPGQTNYGYTF
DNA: TGCGCCAGCAGCCCCACCCCCGGACAGACGAACTATGGCTACACCTTC

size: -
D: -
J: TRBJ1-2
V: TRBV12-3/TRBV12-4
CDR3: CASSLARGLDYGYTF
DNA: TGTGCCAGCAGTTTAGCGCGGGGGTTAGACTATGGCTACACCTTC

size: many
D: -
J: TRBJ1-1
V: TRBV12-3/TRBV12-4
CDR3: CASSSGWRNTEAFF
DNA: TGTGCCAGCAGTTCAGGTTGGCGGAACACTGAAGCTTTCTTT

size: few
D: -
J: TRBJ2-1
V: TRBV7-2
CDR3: CASSLAFNSYNEQFF
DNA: TGTGCCAGCAGCTTGGCCTTCAACTCCTACAATGAGCAGTTCTTC

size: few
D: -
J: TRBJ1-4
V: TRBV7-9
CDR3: CASSLDGGTGEKLFF
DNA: TGTGCCAGCAGCTTAGACGGGGGTACCGGTGAAAAACTGTTTTTT

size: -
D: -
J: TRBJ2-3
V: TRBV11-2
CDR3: CASSLLSFTDTQYF
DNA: TGTGCCAGCAGCTTACTCAGTTTCACAGATACGCAGTATTTT

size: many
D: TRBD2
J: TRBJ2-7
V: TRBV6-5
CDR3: CASSSAASGAYEQYF
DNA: TGTGCCAGCAGTTCAGCCGCTAGCGGGGCCTACGAGCAGTACTTC

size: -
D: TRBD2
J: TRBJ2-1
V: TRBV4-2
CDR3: CASSQARGLAGENEQFF
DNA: TGTGCCAGCAGCCAAGCTCGGGGCCTAGCGGGAGAGAATGAGCAGTTCTTC

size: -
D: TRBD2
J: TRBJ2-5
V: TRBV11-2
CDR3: CASSHGTSGSETQYF
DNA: TGTGCCAGCAGCCACGGGACTAGCGGGAGCGAGACCCAGTACTTC

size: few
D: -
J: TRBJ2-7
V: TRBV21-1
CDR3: CPLRRGQPFAFYEQYF
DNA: TGCCCCCTACGGCGGGGCCAACCCTTTGCCTTCTACGAGCAGTACTTC

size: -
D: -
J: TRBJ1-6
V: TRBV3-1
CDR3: CASSRGGNSPLHF
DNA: TGTGCCAGCAGCCGAGGAGGTAATTCACCCCTCCACTTT

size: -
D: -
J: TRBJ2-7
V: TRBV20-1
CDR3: CSAGTVSYEQYF
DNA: TGCAGTGCCGGGACCGTGTCCTACGAGCAGTACTTC

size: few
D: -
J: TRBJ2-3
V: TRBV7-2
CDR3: CASSLGFGVLDTQYF
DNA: TGTGCCAGCAGCTTAGGTTTTGGCGTCCTGGATACGCAGTATTTT

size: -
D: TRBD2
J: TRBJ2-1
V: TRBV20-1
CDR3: CSAPSEGGGYNEQFF
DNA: TGCAGTGCTCCCTCAGAGGGCGGGGGATACAATGAGCAGTTCTTC

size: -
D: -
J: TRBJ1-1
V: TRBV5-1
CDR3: CASSLVGVAVTEAFF
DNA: TGCGCCAGCAGCTTGGTAGGGGTTGCGGTCACTGAAGCTTTCTTT

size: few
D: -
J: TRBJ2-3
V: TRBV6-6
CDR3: CASSYTNPAQAQYF
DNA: TGTGCCAGCAGTTACACGAACCCTGCCCAGGCGCAGTATTTT